These T cell receptor beta chains were read from a single sample in a study of blood T cell repertoires in COVID-19. The protocol was immunoSEQ multiplex PCR, while the TCRdb copy is restricted to in-frame clones and leaves out a portion. This sample has 200,000 to 250,000 clones, with 85% to 90% found just once. The sample was peripheral blood. These receptors all stem from a man between 45 and 60 years old with COVID-19, enrolled during active disease. Both conserved end residues are part of each CDR3. Each record gives: J gene, V gene, clone size, D gene, CDR3 protein, CDR3 DNA. D genes are given only for firm matches. Only some rows state a clone size, as once, few, many or a class for expanded clones.

>TRBJ2-7|TRBV9|-|TRBD2
CASSASGGSYEQYF
TGTGCCAGCAGCGCTAGCGGGGGCTCCTACGAGCAGTACTTC
>TRBJ2-2|TRBV6-5|-|TRBD1
CASSRDSVTGELFF
TGTGCCAGCAGTCGGGACAGTGTTACCGGGGAGCTGTTTTTT
>TRBJ1-2|TRBV14|-|-
CASSPGVSNYGYTF
TGTGCCAGCAGCCCAGGGGTCTCTAACTATGGCTACACCTTC
>TRBJ2-5|TRBV5-4|once|TRBD1
CASKVGGGGETQYF
TGTGCCTCCAAGGTAGGGGGCGGCGGAGAGACCCAGTACTTC
>TRBJ1-6|TRBV14|-|-
CASSQVLGQIHF
TGTGCCAGCAGCCAAGTATTGGGGCAAATCCACTTT
>TRBJ1-2|TRBV5-1|-|TRBD1
CASSFGTANYGYTF
TGCGCCAGCAGCTTCGGGACAGCTAACTATGGCTACACCTTC
>TRBJ2-3|TRBV11-2|-|TRBD2
CASSLQLAGTTDTQYF
TGTGCCAGCAGCTTACAATTAGCGGGGACCACAGATACGCAGTATTTT
>TRBJ1-1|TRBV28|-|TRBD1
CASSFSWTGNTEAFF
TGTGCCAGCAGTTTCTCCTGGACAGGGAACACTGAAGCTTTCTTT
>TRBJ2-1|TRBV25-1|-|-
CASSESAGPSSYNEQFF
TGTGCCAGCAGTGAATCGGCGGGACCGAGCTCCTACAATGAGCAGTTCTTC
>TRBJ1-5|TRBV27|-|-
CASSSQGTYQPQHF
TGTGCCAGCAGTTCACAGGGTACTTATCAGCCCCAGCATTTT